Described below is a single T cell receptor beta chain sequence and its context. Its specificity is not known. This sample is part of a study of CD8+CD57+ T cells in acquired aplastic anemia. For the study at large: DNA per sorted CD4+ or CD8+ sample ranged roughly 0.19 to 27.4 ug, averaging roughly 3.2 ug. General study points: Shared by patients and controls, roughly 28 CD8+ CDR3s were abundant in patients.

The length of the CDR3 is 12 residues. V lost 0 bases and J 4 bases, leaving 4 bases between the germline ends. CDR1 and CDR2 from the germline V gene are SGDLS and YYNGEE. Patients picked for sequencing had shown CD8+CD57+ cell expansion detected by flow cytometry. The patients, all of them, had severe acquired aplastic anemia. Profiles of TCR beta VDJ and CDR3 were generated from a genomic DNA template. TCRdb re-analysed the reads in MiXCR, keeping a single row per CDR3 protein. This sample has 95,000 to 150,000 distinct CDR3 sequences, with 58% found just once. The receptor was isolated from a human donor with aplastic anemia. The sequenced sample consisted of sorted CD4+, CD8+, or CD8+CD57+ T cells (not recorded which) from PBMCs. This chain links TRBV9 with TRBJ1-2, with D hard to call. The CDR3 here is CASSVDSYGYTF. CDR3 sequence (DNA): TGTGCCAGCAGCGTAGACAGCTATGGCTACACCTTC. Drawing the rest from reference TRBV9 and TRBJ1-2, the complete variable domain is DSGVTQTPKHLITATGQRVTLRCSPRSGDLSVYWYQQSLDQGLQFLIQYYNGEERAKGNILERFSAQQFPDLHSELNLSSLELGDSALYFCASSVDSYGYTFGSGTRLTVV.